This T cell receptor (beta chain) appears in the sequencing data of a study of Graves' ophthalmopathy and Graves' hyperthyroidism listed by TCRdb under 2018. Notes on the research overall: Peripheral blood samples were taken at the time of initial diagnosis, before any treatment was given. The study used TCR beta repertoire signatures to distinguish Graves' ophthalmopathy from Graves' hyperthyroidism and to predict progression to ophthalmopathy. In total, 135 blood samples were TCR-sequenced: 40 to 45 ophthalmopathy, around 75 hyperthyroidism and around 17 hyperthyroidism-to-ophthalmopathy patients. A discovery set of 95 to 100 patients (around 40 ophthalmopathy, 55 to 60 stable hyperthyroidism) was enrolled to explore V-J signatures distinguishing ophthalmopathy from hyperthyroidism. The independent validation cohort included 18 to 20 hyperthyroidism patients plus 17 patients who later progressed from hyperthyroidism to ophthalmopathy. In roughly six hyperthyroidism patients, the T-cell repertoires found in thyroid tissue were compared with those found in blood. Following sample collection, hyperthyroidism patients were given methimazole at a starting dose of 30 mg daily, and ophthalmopathy patients were given high-dose intravenous methylprednisolone. The 95 to 100 discovery patients were randomly divided into training and test sets at a 7:3 ratio.

Stable hyperthyroidism was defined as no progression to ophthalmopathy within 18 months of follow-up. Hyperthyroidism patients were newly diagnosed, with disease duration under 2 months, and aged 18 to 65 years. Patients with other autoimmune diseases, uncontrolled infections, pregnancy or lactation were excluded from the study. Clinical symptoms, serum thyroxine, TRAb, thyroid ultrasound and orbital computed tomography formed the basis of the diagnosis. Ficoll-Paque density gradient centrifugation was used to isolate PBMCs from under 11 ml of fresh peripheral blood. Trizol reagent was used to extract the total RNA, and its quality was then checked on an Agilent 2100 Bioanalyzer. Broad study findings and their caveats: Most expanded thyroid clonotypes with frequency above 0.001 were also detected in blood, suggesting blood repertoires may reflect the thyroid immune response. In validation, the model predicted ophthalmopathy progression with about 71% sensitivity and 72.22% specificity; some 13 predicted patients were CT-confirmed with GO in a median of about 6.2 months. Sample size was not statistically predetermined, and group allocation was not concealed from the investigators. In cross-validation, the 13-signature model distinguished ophthalmopathy from stable hyperthyroidism with roughly 90% sensitivity and 81.08% specificity, and in the test set the corresponding values were roughly 78% and 74%.

This clonotype is medium-sized (0.01 to 0.1%) in its sample. Its target antigen remains unknown. No much larger clonotype is one base removed from it; base qualities were not supplied. The CDR3 measures 11 amino acids from cysteine to phenylalanine. Only the CDR3 part of the read is kept: 33 bases, read in frame from the first base. The germline V gene provides CDR1 MNHEY and CDR2 SVGEGT. V drops 0 bases and J drops 8 bases, leaving 4 bases in between. For repertoire sequencing, TCR beta CDR3 regions were amplified from RNA transcripts. HTBI primers and the Qiagen OneStep RT-PCR kit were used in a first-round RT-PCR, which was followed by a second-round multiplex PCR, size selection and purification. Sequencing of the libraries was carried out on an Illumina HiSeq2000 in paired-end mode with 100 bp reads. The paper's data handling went like this. SOAPnuke was used to process the reads, throwing out any read that had adapters, had uncalled bases, had a mean Phred below 15, or lacked an exact constant-primer or identifier match. COPE v1.2.5 was used to merge high-quality paired reads. Each unique nucleotide sequence was defined as a clonotype, and clonotypes were aligned to IMGT TRB V, D and J references with MiTCR v1.1. The analysis was limited to V-J combinations with a frequency above 0.0001, which together covered approximately 99% of repertoires. For each V-J combination, a TCR clonal expansion and chaos score was defined as the ratio of F50 clonal expansion to chaos observed in the TCRdist matrix. Welch's t-statistics and random forest were used to reduce features to 13 V-J combinations, which were fed into a naive Bayes classifier. The similarity between thyroid and blood repertoires was quantified using the Morisita-Horn index. TCRdb reran the public reads through fastp at Q25 and MiXCR, keeping productive beta chains. All rows with the same CDR3 protein become a single entry with the most common DNA and genes. The V and J calls were determined by TCRdb, not by the authors. Here the sample has about 420,000 distinct CDR3 sequences; under 25% occur a single time. The ten most abundant clones make up around 3.1% of the sample.

The chain joins TRBV6-2 or TRBV6-3 to TRBJ1-1, with the D gene not confidently named. The source of this sequence is a woman under 30 with stable Graves' hyperthyroidism. Donor details come from another sample of the same person, matched by shared clones. The sequenced material came from peripheral blood. The sequenced DNA: TGTGCCAGCAGTTACTCGACGGAAGCTTTCTTT. The translation is CASSYSTEAFF.